Presented here are 20 T cell receptor beta chains from one specimen sequenced in a study of CD8+ T cells in alopecia areata. RNA extraction was followed by reverse transcription into cDNA, which acted as the sequencing template. Here immunoSEQ multiplex PCR was the method, and the copy in TCRdb shows in-frame clones only, minus some. The sample has around 210,000 clones, about 61% seen once. The sequenced sample was CD8+ T cells sorted from blood. Source of these receptors: a human donor in good health.

The chain links TRBV6-5 to TRBJ2-7; 10 bases fit TRBD1. CDR3 size: 13 residues. CDR1 and CDR2 (germline): MNHEY, SVGAGI. Trimming removed 10 bases from V and 7 bases from J; junction bases left unmatched: 10. The CDR3 reads CATSRTGGREQYF. The DNA of the CDR3 is TGTGCCACCTCCAGGACAGGGGGTAGGGAGCAGTACTTC.

The V gene is TRBV6-1, the J gene TRBJ2-1; D is possibly TRBD1 or TRBD2 (5 bases each). CDR3 size: 15 residues. Germline-derived CDR1 and CDR2 are MNHNS and SASEGT. Trimming took off 5 bases at V and 6 bases at J, with 17 bases between the two ends. CDR3 DNA sequence: TGTGCCAGCAGTCTCGGGACGACCCGGCGCAATGAGCAGTTCTTC. Protein sequence: CASSLGTTRRNEQFF.

The rearrangement uses TRBV30 and TRBJ2-7; no clear D. V lost 2 bases, J lost 0 bases, and 11 bases lay in between. Per the germline V gene, CDR1 is GTSNPN and CDR2 is SVGIG (reference sequence). The CDR3 is 14 residues long. The chain's CDR3 is CAWSLASYSYEQYF. For the CDR3, the DNA is TGTGCCTGGAGTCTCGCGTCCTACTCCTACGAGCAGTACTTC.

The chain employs TRBV15 and TRBJ2-3; 11 bases agree with TRBD2. Looked up from germline, CDR1 is LNHNV and CDR2 is YYDKDF (reference sequence). The CDR3 runs to 17 residues. Unmatched junction bases numbered 5, after V lost 0 bases and J lost 3 bases. CDR3 bases: TGTGCCACCAGCAGAGATCTCACTAGCGGGGGTACAGATACGCAGTATTTT. Amino acid sequence: CATSRDLTSGGTDTQYF.

This clone was detected only a few times. The CDR3 spells CASSLEGLNTEAFF. The CDR3 DNA sequence: TGTGCCAGCAGCTTAGAGGGTCTGAACACTGAAGCTTTCTTT. The chain carries TRBV7-9 and TRBJ1-1; D is ambiguous. Looked up from germline, CDR1 is SEHNR and CDR2 is FQNEAQ (reference sequence). V shed 1 base and J shed 0 bases, with 6 bases lying between them. This CDR3 spans 14 amino acids.

This clone was seen more than once but under ten times. The V call is TRBV12-5, the J call TRBJ1-1; 7 bases fit TRBD1. In germline, CDR1 is LGHNT, CDR2 FRNRAP. Losses at the gene ends were 4 bases for V and 1 base for J; bases not matched to a gene: 9. CDR3 size: 16 residues. The CDR3 bases are TGTGCTAGTGGTTGGCTAGGGGGCCAGCAGAACACTGAAGCTTTCTTT. Translation gives CASGWLGGQQNTEAFF.

The chain is built from TRBV4-1 and TRBJ2-7; the match to TRBD1 covers 8 bases. The germline V gene encodes CDR1 MGHRA and CDR2 YSYEKL. The CDR3 is 15 residues long. V dropped 2 bases and J dropped 0; count of bases not matched to a gene: 3. The CDR3 DNA follows: TGCGCCAGCAGCCAACGCGGACAGGGCTCCTACGAGCAGTACTTC. Translated, it gives CASSQRGQGSYEQYF.

This sequence joins TRBV27 and TRBJ1-1; the D gene is possibly TRBD1 (6 bases). CDR1 is MNHEY and CDR2 is SMNVEV in the germline V gene (reference sequence). This CDR3 is built from 16 residues. The ends were cut back, 1 base at V and 1 base at J, with 13 bases in the middle. The CDR3 nucleotides are TGTGCCAGCAGTTTATTCAGGGGCAGCGGGAACACTGAAGCTTTCTTT. Amino acid sequence: CASSLFRGSGNTEAFF.

This clone was seen more than once but under ten times. This chain uses TRBV27 with TRBJ2-1; 7 bases line up with TRBD1. After removal of 3 bases from V and 7 bases from J, the junction contained 3 bases not matched to a gene. In germline, CDR1 is MNHEY, CDR2 SMNVEV (reference sequence). This CDR3 contains 13 residues. CDR3 nucleotide sequence: TGTGCCAGCAGTTTTGGCAGGGGGAATGAGCAGTTCTTC. Its translation: CASSFGRGNEQFF.

This clone was recorded a few times. The chain uses TRBV27 and TRBJ2-5; possible D gene TRBD2, 6 bases. V lost 6 bases and J lost 1, with 9 bases in between. The V gene's germline CDR1 is MNHEY and CDR2 SMNVEV (reference sequence). The CDR3 consists of 13 residues. The CDR3: CASSQGLQETQYF. CDR3 DNA: TGTGCCAGCAGCCAGGGACTCCAAGAGACCCAGTACTTC.

The chain combines TRBV5-6 with TRBJ2-5; D is perhaps TRBD1 or TRBD2 (5 bases each). Trimming stripped 4 bases from V and 3 bases from J, with 10 bases between. Looked up from germline, CDR1 is SGHDT and CDR2 is YYEEEE. CDR3 size: 13 residues. The CDR3 bases are TGTGCCAGCAGCCCGGTGGGGGAAGAGACCCAGTACTTC. Its protein product is CASSPVGEETQYF.

V gene TRBV15 combines with J gene TRBJ1-2; maybe TRBD1 (6 bases). This CDR3 is built from 14 residues. Germline loops: CDR1 LNHNV, CDR2 YYDKDF (reference sequence). Deletions cut 4 bases from V and 8 bases from J, with 17 bases between. CDR3 in DNA: TGTGCCACCAGCAACCGCGGGGGGGCCGGCGGCTACACCTTC. The encoded protein is CATSNRGGAGGYTF.

This clone was observed a single time. J is TRBJ2-3 and V is TRBV27; 7 bases are a match to TRBD1. The trim removed 5 bases at V and 2 bases at J, leaving 10 bases unmatched. Germline values: CDR1 MNHEY, CDR2 SMNVEV (reference sequence). The CDR3 is 16 residues long. This chain's CDR3 is CASSLTWDRHTDTQYF. In DNA form, the CDR3 reads TGTGCCAGCAGTCTCACATGGGACAGACACACAGATACGCAGTATTTT.

The rearrangement links TRBV2 to TRBJ1-2, with D possibly matching TRBD1 (5 bases). V was clipped by 5 bases and J by 8 bases, with 12 bases between them. This CDR3 comprises 12 residues. CDR1 is SNHLY, CDR2 FYNNEI, per germline. CDR3 loop: CASSPGKSGYTF. CDR3 sequence (DNA): TGTGCCAGCAGTCCAGGGAAGAGCGGCTACACCTTC.

This clone was picked up a small number of times. The chain joins TRBV10-3 to TRBJ1-2, with 10 bases matching TRBD1. Trimming at V came to 0 bases and at J to 4 bases, leaving 11 bases not matched to a gene. The CDR3 extends over 18 amino acids. From germline, CDR1 is ENHRY and CDR2 SYGVKD. The CDR3 nucleotides are TGTGCCATCAGTGAGTCGGACAGGGGGGTTCTAACCTCCTATGGCTACACCTTC. This gives the protein CAISESDRGVLTSYGYTF.

Details on this clone: This CDR3 fails to terminate in the conserved phenylalanine or tryptophan, so it likely reflects a read error. The rearrangement links TRBV7-3 to TRBJ1-1; 7 bases line up with TRBD1. The length of the CDR3 is 14 residues. Unmatched junction bases numbered 3, after V lost 4 bases and J lost 1 base. Germline CDR1 SGHTA, CDR2 FQGTGA. In DNA form, the CDR3 reads TGTGCCAGCAGCTACGACAGGGCGAACACTGAAGCTTTCGTT. Protein sequence: CASSYDRANTEAFV.

The chain links TRBV7-6 to TRBJ2-7; TRBD1 aligns across 8 bases. In germline, CDR1 is SGHVS, CDR2 FNYEAQ. The CDR3 runs 13 residues. J lost 6 bases, V lost 5 bases, and 6 bases had no gene match. The DNA for the CDR3 is TGTGCCAGCAGCCCAGGGACAGGAGGCGAGCAGTACTTC. Its protein product is CASSPGTGGEQYF.

This rearrangement joins TRBV4-1 to TRBJ2-4; unclear D gene. Germline CDR1 is MGHRA and CDR2 is YSYEKL. The CDR3 has 15 residues. V was cut by 4 bases and J by 8 bases, with 18 bases left in between. In nucleotides, the CDR3 is TGCGCCAGCAGCCGGGCTTTCGGCGGTCCGGACATTCAGTACTTC. It translates to CASSRAFGGPDIQYF.

V gene TRBV21-1 combines with J gene TRBJ1-2; the D call of TRBD1 is as the table states it, not checked on the DNA. TRBV21-1 is a pseudogene. There are 14 residues in the CDR3. The CDR3 loop is CASSPRGPNYGYTF. The CDR3 DNA reads as TGTGCCAGCAGCCCCAGGGGGCCCAACTATGGCTACACCTTC.

The chain employs TRBV5-1 and TRBJ2-1, with D maybe TRBD1 (5 bases). CDR1 is SGHRS and CDR2 is YFSETQ in the germline V gene. CDR3 length: 15 amino acids. V lost 5 bases to trimming and J lost 6 bases, with 18 bases between them. The DNA for the CDR3 is TGCGCCAGCAGTATCGACAGTGCCCCGGGCAATGAGCAGTTCTTC. The encoded protein is CASSIDSAPGNEQFF.